What follows describes a single TCR beta chain. Its antigen has not been determined. Within one base of it there is no much larger clone, and no base qualities were kept. Other DNA sequences within the sample encode an identical CDR3. TCRbeta CDR3 regions were amplified from genomic DNA using the immunoSEQ Assay, a bias-controlled multiplex PCR. Per the authors' processing: The number of nucleated cells in each sample was estimated from the amplification of reference gene primers within the assay. To quantify the absolute abundance of each unique TCRbeta CDR3 rearrangement, sequence reads were collapsed and filtered. For each sample, productive Simpson clonality was calculated as the square root of Simpson's diversity index over productive rearrangements. Not all clones reach the TCRdb copy of this immuneACCESS table, which keeps in-frame sequences only. Checked studies attribute under half of the gap to unresolved V genes and leave the rest unexplained. The D gene and trimming were derived from the DNA, and the V and J assignments and clone size from that table. The sample has over 200,000 clones on record, around 90% of them singletons. Clones ranked in the top ten supply around 3.6% of the sample.

This entry comes from a study of blood T cell repertoires in COVID-19 (dated by TCRdb to the early 2020s). About the study as a whole: The collaborator samples originated in the United States, Italy and Spain and spanned the acute and convalescent phases of COVID-19. The material from the prospective study consisted of cDNA or gDNA derived from T cells, B-cell-depleted T cells, or PBMCs. Deeply sampled blood TCRbeta repertoires from subjects exposed to, actively infected with, or recovered from COVID-19 were included in the dataset. A freely available public database, intended as a resource for researchers studying the immune response to SARS-CoV-2, is where the repertoires were released. Samples were obtained from the ongoing ImmuneRACE study (first 160 participants) and from some 1,200 subjects provided by 6 global collaborators. Sample metadata almost always included a de-identified subject ID, COVID-19 status, age in years and sex. Where HLA class I and class II types were available, the types were taken from metadata supplied by the sample provider, not from assay-based typing. The research as a whole found: Clinical and demographic metadata were provided uncurated, with the amount varying by source and participant.

Participants in the prospective study were aged roughly 18 to 100 years, lived in 20 to 30 United States geographic areas, and enrolled through a virtual design. In the prospective study, participants were assigned to cohorts based on the clinical history participants reported in a screening survey and a study questionnaire. Exposed participants had been in contact with someone with a PCR-confirmed or clinician-diagnosed COVID-19 case within 2 weeks of study entry. Mobile phlebotomists in the prospective study collected whole blood, serum and a nasopharyngeal or oropharyngeal swab from every participant. Additional blood draws and questionnaires over an approximately two-month period could optionally be provided by prospective study participants. Before DNA extraction, blood samples from the prospective study were shipped at room temperature or frozen. CDR1 is given as SGDLS and CDR2 as YYNGEE, both from the germline V gene. Taken from cysteine to phenylalanine, the CDR3 has 14 residues. Only the CDR3 DNA is retained, 42 bases long and in frame from the first base. The junction shows trimming of 0 bases on V and 2 bases on J, plus 9 bases between the germline ends.

The receptor comes from a woman younger than 45 who had been exposed to COVID-19. The sequenced material came from PBMCs or T cells enriched from blood (not recorded which). Recombination joined TRBV9 with TRBJ2-7; 6 matching bases give a weak D call of TRBD2. The CDR3 corresponds to CASSVGGRPYEQYF. The nucleotide sequence is given as TGTGCCAGCAGCGTAGGGGGGAGGCCCTACGAGCAGTACTTC.